This is a list of T cell receptor beta chains from one sample in a study of CD8 T cells in ankylosing spondylitis. MiXCR, applied by TCRdb to the 5' RACE reads, yields one record per CDR3 protein. The sample carries approximately 400,000 distinct CDR3 sequences, approximately 17% recorded once. The sequenced sample was blood, either unsorted or a sorted T cell fraction (not recorded which). These receptor sequences come from a male donor with ankylosing spondylitis. Each CDR3 is given with its conserved first and last residue. Each record gives: V gene, J gene, D gene, clone size, CDR3 DNA, CDR3 protein. D genes are given only for firm matches. Expanded clones get a size class; other rows say once, few or many, or leave the size out.

v_gene: TRBV10-2
j_gene: TRBJ2-2
d_gene: TRBD1
abundance: .
CDR3nt: TGCGCCAGCATTAACACGGACAGGGGTAACACCGGGGAGCTGTTTTTT
CDR3aa: CASINTDRGNTGELFF

v_gene: TRBV6-1
j_gene: TRBJ2-2
d_gene: .
abundance: few
CDR3nt: TGTGCCAGCCGGAGGAGCGGGGAGCTGTTTTTT
CDR3aa: CASRRSGELFF

v_gene: TRBV5-1
j_gene: TRBJ1-1
d_gene: .
abundance: .
CDR3nt: TGCGCCAGCAGCTTGGAGGGACATTCCAACACTGAAGCTTTCTTT
CDR3aa: CASSLEGHSNTEAFF

v_gene: TRBV5-1
j_gene: TRBJ2-5
d_gene: .
abundance: .
CDR3nt: TGCGCCAGCAGCTTGCGAAAGGGGGGTTTCCAAGAGACCCAGTACTTC
CDR3aa: CASSLRKGGFQETQYF

v_gene: TRBV2
j_gene: TRBJ1-5
d_gene: TRBD1
abundance: .
CDR3nt: TGTGCCAGCAGTACTGGACAGGGGATTCAGCCCCAGCATTTT
CDR3aa: CASSTGQGIQPQHF

v_gene: TRBV24-1
j_gene: TRBJ2-1
d_gene: TRBD1
abundance: .
CDR3nt: TGTGCCACCAGTGAAGGGGGTGGGACAGGGGGATTGGATGAGCAGTTCTTC
CDR3aa: CATSEGGGTGGLDEQFF

v_gene: TRBV13
j_gene: TRBJ1-6
d_gene: .
abundance: few
CDR3nt: TGTGCCAGCAGCCACAATGCCCGAAGTTCACCCCTCCACTTT
CDR3aa: CASSHNARSSPLHF

v_gene: TRBV6-1
j_gene: TRBJ1-2
d_gene: .
abundance: .
CDR3nt: TGTGCCAGCTCCCAGAGCGCTGGTGGCTACACCTTC
CDR3aa: CASSQSAGGYTF

v_gene: TRBV20-1
j_gene: TRBJ2-3
d_gene: TRBD2
abundance: .
CDR3nt: TGCAGTGCTAGTCCCCTAGCGGGGGGGTGGGATACGCAGTATTTT
CDR3aa: CSASPLAGGWDTQYF

v_gene: TRBV7-2
j_gene: TRBJ2-1
d_gene: TRBD2
abundance: few
CDR3nt: TGTGCCAGCAGCCCTAGCTATAGCGGGAGTGGGAATGAGCAGTTCTTC
CDR3aa: CASSPSYSGSGNEQFF

v_gene: TRBV20-1
j_gene: TRBJ1-4
d_gene: .
abundance: few
CDR3nt: TGCAGTGCAAATACAGGGGAAAAACTGTTTTTT
CDR3aa: CSANTGEKLFF

v_gene: TRBV29-1
j_gene: TRBJ2-2
d_gene: TRBD2
abundance: few
CDR3nt: TGCAGCGTCAACTCGGGACTAAGCACCGGGGAGCTGTTTTTT
CDR3aa: CSVNSGLSTGELFF

v_gene: TRBV6-5
j_gene: TRBJ2-5
d_gene: TRBD2
abundance: .
CDR3nt: TGTGCCAGCGGGGGACTAGGAGAGACCCAGTACTTC
CDR3aa: CASGGLGETQYF

v_gene: TRBV9
j_gene: TRBJ2-5
d_gene: .
abundance: .
CDR3nt: TGTGCCAGCAGCGTTGGGGGTGCCACACCCCAAGAGACCCAGTACTTC
CDR3aa: CASSVGGATPQETQYF

v_gene: TRBV10-3
j_gene: TRBJ1-2
d_gene: .
abundance: few
CDR3nt: TGTGCCATCAGTGAGGTTGTCGGAGGGAACTATGGCTACACCTTC
CDR3aa: CAISEVVGGNYGYTF

v_gene: TRBV7-6
j_gene: TRBJ2-2
d_gene: .
abundance: many
CDR3nt: TGTGCCAGCAGCTCCCAGGGCTCTGGCACCGGGGAGCTGTTTTTT
CDR3aa: CASSSQGSGTGELFF

v_gene: TRBV4-1
j_gene: TRBJ1-4
d_gene: TRBD1
abundance: few
CDR3nt: TGCGCCAGCAGCCCGCCGGACAGGGGAACAACTAATGAAAAACTGTTTTTT
CDR3aa: CASSPPDRGTTNEKLFF

v_gene: TRBV5-1
j_gene: TRBJ2-7
d_gene: TRBD1
abundance: few
CDR3nt: TGCGCCAGCAGCTACTCAGGGGGCGGCTCCTACGAGCAGTACTTC
CDR3aa: CASSYSGGGSYEQYF

v_gene: TRBV7-2
j_gene: TRBJ1-6
d_gene: .
abundance: few
CDR3nt: TGTGCCAGTGGGACGGTTGGGAATTCACCCCTCCACTTT
CDR3aa: CASGTVGNSPLHF

v_gene: TRBV6-1
j_gene: TRBJ2-3
d_gene: .
abundance: few
CDR3nt: TGTGCCAGCATGAGGGAGAGTTCCACAGATACGCAGTATTTT
CDR3aa: CASMRESSTDTQYF

v_gene: TRBV7-4
j_gene: TRBJ1-1
d_gene: .
abundance: few
CDR3nt: TGTGCCAGCAGCCCTCCCCGGCTGGCTGAGGCCACTGAAGCTTTCTTT
CDR3aa: CASSPPRLAEATEAFF

v_gene: TRBV24-1
j_gene: TRBJ2-7
d_gene: .
abundance: .
CDR3nt: TGTGCCACCAGTGATCCGGGCAGCTACGAGCAGTACTTC
CDR3aa: CATSDPGSYEQYF

v_gene: TRBV21-1
j_gene: TRBJ2-4
d_gene: .
abundance: .
CDR3nt: TGTGCCAGCAGCAAAGCGGAGAACATTCAGTACTTC
CDR3aa: CASSKAENIQYF

v_gene: TRBV5-4
j_gene: TRBJ2-6
d_gene: TRBD1
abundance: .
CDR3nt: TGTGCCAGCAGCCCGGGGACAGCCTCTGGGGCCAACGTCCTGACTTTC
CDR3aa: CASSPGTASGANVLTF

v_gene: TRBV2
j_gene: TRBJ2-3
d_gene: TRBD2
abundance: .
CDR3nt: TGTGCCAGCAGCCGCGATCCGGGACTAGCGGGAGTCGCAGATACGCAGTATTTT
CDR3aa: CASSRDPGLAGVADTQYF

v_gene: TRBV6-6
j_gene: TRBJ1-1
d_gene: .
abundance: .
CDR3nt: TGTGCCAGCAGTTACGGAACCACTGAAGCTTTCTTT
CDR3aa: CASSYGTTEAFF

v_gene: TRBV6-1
j_gene: TRBJ1-1
d_gene: .
abundance: .
CDR3nt: TGTGCCAGCAGTACACACTCCTTGGGAGGGAACACTGAAGCTTTCTTT
CDR3aa: CASSTHSLGGNTEAFF

v_gene: TRBV28
j_gene: TRBJ2-2
d_gene: TRBD1
abundance: .
CDR3nt: TGTGCCAGCAATCCCGAGCGGACAGGGTACACCGGGGAGCTGTTTTTT
CDR3aa: CASNPERTGYTGELFF

v_gene: TRBV5-1
j_gene: TRBJ2-7
d_gene: .
abundance: .
CDR3nt: TGCGCCAGCAGCTTGGAGGCAGGGCCGTCCTACGAGCAGTACTTC
CDR3aa: CASSLEAGPSYEQYF

v_gene: TRBV2
j_gene: TRBJ1-5
d_gene: .
abundance: .
CDR3nt: TGTGCCAGCAGTGAATATGGCGGCAGCAATCAGCCCCAGCATTTT
CDR3aa: CASSEYGGSNQPQHF

v_gene: TRBV7-2
j_gene: TRBJ2-2
d_gene: .
abundance: few
CDR3nt: TGTGCCACCGACCTTCATACGAACACCGGGGAGCTGTTTTTT
CDR3aa: CATDLHTNTGELFF